This T cell receptor (beta chain) was retrieved from a study of T cell changes during pregnancy in multiple sclerosis. Data came from immunoSEQ multiplex PCR; TCRdb stores just in-frame clones and leaves some out. The profile covers some 52,000 clones, with almost 95% appearing a single time and around 0.25% taken by the ten largest. From germline, CDR1 is SGHVS and CDR2 FNYEAQ. CDR3 size: 17 residues. V shed 0 bases and J shed 1 base, with 15 bases lying between them. The starting material was CD4+ T cells from peripheral blood mononuclear cells, obtained in the third trimester of pregnancy. J is TRBJ2-5 and V is TRBV7-6; maybe TRBD2 (5 bases). This receptor was taken from a female donor with multiple sclerosis, enrolled in a pregnancy study. CDR3 region: CASSLASTGRVQETQYF. CDR3 sequence (DNA): TGTGCCAGCAGCTTAGCGTCTACTGGGCGGGTCCAAGAGACCCAGTACTTC.